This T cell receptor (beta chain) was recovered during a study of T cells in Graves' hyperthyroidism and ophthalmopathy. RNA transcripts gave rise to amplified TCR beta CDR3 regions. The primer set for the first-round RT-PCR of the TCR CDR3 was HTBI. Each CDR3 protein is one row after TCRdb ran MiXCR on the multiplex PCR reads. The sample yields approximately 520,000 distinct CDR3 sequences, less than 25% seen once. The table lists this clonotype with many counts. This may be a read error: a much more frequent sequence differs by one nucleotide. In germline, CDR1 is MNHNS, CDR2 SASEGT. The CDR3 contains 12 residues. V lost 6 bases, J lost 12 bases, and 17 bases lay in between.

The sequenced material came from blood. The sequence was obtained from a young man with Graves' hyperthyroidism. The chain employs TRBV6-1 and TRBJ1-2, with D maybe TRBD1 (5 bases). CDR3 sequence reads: CASRNLGEGHTF. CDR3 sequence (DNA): TGTGCCAGCAGGAACTTAGGGGAAGGCCACACCTTC.